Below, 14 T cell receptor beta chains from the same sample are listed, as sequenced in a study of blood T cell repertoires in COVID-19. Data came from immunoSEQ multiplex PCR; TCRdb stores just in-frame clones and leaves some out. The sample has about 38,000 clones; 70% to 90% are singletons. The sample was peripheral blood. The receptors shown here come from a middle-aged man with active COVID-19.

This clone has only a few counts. CDR3 in amino acids: CASRKGANTGELFF. CDR3 in DNA: TGTGCCAGTAGGAAGGGGGCAAACACCGGGGAGCTGTTTTTT. The chain uses TRBV19 and TRBJ2-2; 7 positions match TRBD1. The germline V gene encodes CDR1 LNHDA and CDR2 SQIVND (reference sequence). CDR3 length equals 14 residues. The J segment lost 2 bases and the V segment lost 6 bases, leaving 3 bases of the junction unmatched.

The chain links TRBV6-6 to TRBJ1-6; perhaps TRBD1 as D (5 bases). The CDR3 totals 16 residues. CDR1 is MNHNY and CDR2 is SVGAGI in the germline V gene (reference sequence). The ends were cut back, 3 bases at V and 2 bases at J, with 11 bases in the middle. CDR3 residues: CASSYGGATYNSPLHF. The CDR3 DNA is TGTGCCAGCAGTTATGGAGGGGCTACCTATAATTCACCCCTCCACTTT.

The chain's CDR3 is CASSQSSSGRTYNEQFF. CDR3 nucleotide sequence: TGCGCCAGCAGTCAATCTAGTAGCGGGAGAACCTACAATGAGCAGTTCTTC. The chain couples TRBV23-1 to TRBJ2-1; 9 bases line up with TRBD2. TRBV23-1 is placed among ORFs of uncertain function. V dropped 0 bases and J dropped 2; count of bases not matched to a gene: 5. The CDR3 covers 17 residues.

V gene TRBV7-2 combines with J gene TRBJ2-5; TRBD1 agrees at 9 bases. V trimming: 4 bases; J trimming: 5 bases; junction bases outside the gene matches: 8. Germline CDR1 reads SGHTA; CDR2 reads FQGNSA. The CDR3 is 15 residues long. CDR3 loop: CASSSGTGSAETQYF. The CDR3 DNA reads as TGTGCCAGCAGCTCCGGGACAGGGTCTGCTGAGACCCAGTACTTC.

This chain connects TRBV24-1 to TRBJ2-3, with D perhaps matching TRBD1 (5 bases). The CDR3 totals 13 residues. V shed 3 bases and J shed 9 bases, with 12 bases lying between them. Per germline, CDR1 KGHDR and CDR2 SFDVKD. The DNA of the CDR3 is TGTGCCACCAGTGATACTGTAGGGGCGACGCAGTATTTT. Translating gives CATSDTVGATQYF.

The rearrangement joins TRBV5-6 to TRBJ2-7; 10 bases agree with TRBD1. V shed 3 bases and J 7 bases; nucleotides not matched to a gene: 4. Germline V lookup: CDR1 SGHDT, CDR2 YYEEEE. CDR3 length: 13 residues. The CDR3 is CASSWGQGNEQYF. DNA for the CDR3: TGTGCCAGCAGCTGGGGACAGGGGAATGAGCAGTACTTC.

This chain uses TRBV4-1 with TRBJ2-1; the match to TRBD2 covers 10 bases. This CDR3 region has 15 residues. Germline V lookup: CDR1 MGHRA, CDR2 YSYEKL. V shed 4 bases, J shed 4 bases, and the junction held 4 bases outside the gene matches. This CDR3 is CASSPAAGGYNEQFF. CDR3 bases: TGCGCCAGCAGCCCAGCAGCGGGGGGGTACAATGAGCAGTTCTTC.

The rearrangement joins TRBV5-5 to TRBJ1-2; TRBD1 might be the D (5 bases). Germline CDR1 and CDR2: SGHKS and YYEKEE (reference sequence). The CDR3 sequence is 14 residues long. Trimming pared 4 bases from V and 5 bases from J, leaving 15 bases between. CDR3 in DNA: TGTGCCAGCAGCCTCGAGGGTGGGGGGTATGGCTACACCTTC. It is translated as CASSLEGGGYGYTF.

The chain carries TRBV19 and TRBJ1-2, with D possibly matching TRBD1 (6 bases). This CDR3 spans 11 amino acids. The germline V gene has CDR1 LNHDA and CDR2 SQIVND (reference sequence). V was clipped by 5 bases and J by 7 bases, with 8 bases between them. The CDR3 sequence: CASSQQGGYTF. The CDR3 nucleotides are TGTGCCAGTAGTCAACAGGGTGGCTACACCTTC.

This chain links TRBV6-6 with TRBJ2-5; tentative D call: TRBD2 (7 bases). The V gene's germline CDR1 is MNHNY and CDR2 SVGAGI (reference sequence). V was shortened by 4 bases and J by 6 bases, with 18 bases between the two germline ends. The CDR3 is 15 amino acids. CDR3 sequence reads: CASSFGGGSQQTQYF. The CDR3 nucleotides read TGTGCCAGCAGTTTTGGGGGGGGCAGCCAGCAGACCCAGTACTTC.

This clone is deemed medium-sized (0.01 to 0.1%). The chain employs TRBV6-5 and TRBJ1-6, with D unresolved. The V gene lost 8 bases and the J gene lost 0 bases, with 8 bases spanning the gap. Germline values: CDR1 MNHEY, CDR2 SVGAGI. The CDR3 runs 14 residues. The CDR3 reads CASGGISYNSPLHF. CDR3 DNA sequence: TGTGCCAGCGGAGGGATCTCCTATAATTCACCCCTCCACTTT.

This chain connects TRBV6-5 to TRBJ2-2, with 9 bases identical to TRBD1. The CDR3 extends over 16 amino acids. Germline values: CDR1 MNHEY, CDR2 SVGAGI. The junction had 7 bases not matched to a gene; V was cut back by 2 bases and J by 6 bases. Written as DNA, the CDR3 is TGTGCCAGCAGTTACCGGGACAGGGTTGGGGCCGGGGAGCTGTTTTTT. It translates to CASSYRDRVGAGELFF.

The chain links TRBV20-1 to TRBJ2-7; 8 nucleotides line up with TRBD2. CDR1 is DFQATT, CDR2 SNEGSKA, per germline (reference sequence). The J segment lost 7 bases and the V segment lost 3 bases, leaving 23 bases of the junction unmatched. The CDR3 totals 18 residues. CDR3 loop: CSASGGLAGLSTSGEQYF. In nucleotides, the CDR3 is TGCAGTGCTAGTGGCGGACTAGCCGGATTATCGACTTCGGGAGAGCAGTACTTC.

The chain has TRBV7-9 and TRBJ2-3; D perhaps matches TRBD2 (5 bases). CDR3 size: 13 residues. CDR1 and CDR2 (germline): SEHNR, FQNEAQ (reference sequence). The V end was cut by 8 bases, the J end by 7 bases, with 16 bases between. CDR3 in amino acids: CASSPAAGHTQYF. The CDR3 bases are TGTGCCAGCTCACCGGCGGCGGGCCATACGCAGTATTTT. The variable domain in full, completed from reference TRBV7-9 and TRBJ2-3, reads DTGVSQNPRHKITKRGQNVTFRCDPISEHNRLYWYRQTLGQGPEFLTYFQNEAQLEKSRLLSDRFSAERPKGSFSTLEIQRTEQGDSAMYLCASSPAAGHTQYFGPGTRLTVL.